These 26 T cell receptor beta chains were all obtained from the same sample, sequenced in a study of T cell repertoires in ileal Crohn's disease. The repertoire was sequenced with immunoSEQ multiplex PCR; TCRdb's copy has only in-frame clones and lacks some. The data show under 6,500 clones, over 70% seen once. Source material: ileal tissue. These receptors were obtained from an adult with Crohn's disease.

A remark on this clone: The junction and the germline gene differ at one end; a read error may be behind it. The V and J genes are TRBV5-1 and TRBJ1-1; 9 bases agree with TRBD1. CDR1 and CDR2 (germline): SGHRS, YFSETQ. The CDR3 is 14 amino acids. The CDR3 nucleotides read TGCGCCAGCAGATTGGGACAGGGCAACACTGAAGCTTTCTTT. Translating it yields CASRLGQGNTEAFF.

The V and J genes are TRBV7-2 and TRBJ1-2; possible D gene TRBD1, 5 bases. V dropped 1 base and J dropped 9 bases, with 12 bases sitting between them. The germline CDR1 and CDR2 sequences are SGHTA and FQGNSA. The CDR3 is 13 residues long. The CDR3 bases are TGTGCCAGCAGCTTAGGTTTACGGGGGAGCTACACCTTC. This gives the protein CASSLGLRGSYTF.

The chain uses TRBV9 and TRBJ1-2; D call uncertain. CDR3 length: 13 residues. The ends were cut back, 3 bases at V and 8 bases at J, with 14 bases in the middle. In germline, CDR1 is SGDLS, CDR2 YYNGEE. In DNA form, the CDR3 reads TGTGCCAGCAGCGCGTCGGCGCGGGGAGGCTACACCTTC. Amino acid sequence: CASSASARGGYTF.

The chain carries TRBV19 and TRBJ1-1; 9 bases agree with TRBD1. CDR1 is LNHDA, CDR2 SQIVND, per germline (reference sequence). The CDR3 contains 15 residues. With 5 bases clipped from V and 3 bases from J, the junction kept 7 bases outside the gene matches. The chain's CDR3 is CASSPEGQGYTEAFF. The CDR3 nucleotides are TGTGCCAGTAGTCCCGAAGGACAGGGGTACACTGAAGCTTTCTTT.

The CDR3 region has the DNA TGCGCCAGCAGCTCTCTTATGGGTCCCAGAGGCGGCTACACCTTC. Translated: CASSSLMGPRGGYTF. J is TRBJ1-2 and V is TRBV5-1; D is ambiguous. The CDR3 runs to 15 residues. The V and J ends lost 3 bases and 8 bases respectively, with 20 bases between them. The germline CDR1 and CDR2 sequences are SGHRS and YFSETQ.

This clone was found a few times. The J gene is TRBJ1-4, the V gene TRBV4-1, with D perhaps matching TRBD1 (6 bases). The CDR3 sequence is 17 residues long. The germline gives CDR1 MGHRA, CDR2 YSYEKL. Trimming stripped 1 base from V and 4 bases from J, with 16 bases between. The CDR3: CASSQGGGGLGNEKLFF. CDR3 in DNA: TGCGCCAGCAGCCAAGGTGGGGGGGGGCTTGGTAATGAAAAACTGTTTTTT.

The rearrangement uses TRBV7-2 and TRBJ2-7; weak D call: TRBD2 (7 bases). Trimming left V 1 base short and J 2 bases short, with 9 bases between. CDR1 is SGHTA, CDR2 FQGNSA, per germline. The CDR3 is 14 amino acids. This chain's CDR3 is CASSLEGGPYEQYF. The CDR3, as DNA: TGTGCCAGCAGCTTAGAGGGGGGGCCCTACGAGCAGTACTTC.

The chain combines TRBV6-1 with TRBJ2-5; D is possibly TRBD1 (5 bases). Germline CDR1 MNHNS, CDR2 SASEGT. The CDR3 is 15 amino acids. Trimming took off 5 bases at V and 3 bases at J, with 16 bases between the two ends. CDR3: CASSRLTDPKETQYF. CDR3 nucleotides: TGTGCCAGCAGTCGATTGACAGACCCGAAAGAGACCCAGTACTTC.

This clone was recorded a few times. The chain combines TRBV11-1 with TRBJ2-2; maybe TRBD2 (6 bases). Germline V gives CDR1 SGHAT, CDR2 FQDESV (reference sequence). The V gene lost 8 bases and the J gene lost 6 bases, with 13 bases spanning the gap. There are 13 residues in the CDR3. Here the CDR3 DNA reads TGTGCCAGCTCTTCCTGGGGGGCCGGGGAGCTGTTTTTT. Translation gives CASSSWGAGELFF.

This clone has a single count. V is TRBV7-2 and J is TRBJ2-7; D might be TRBD1 (5 bases). Between the trimmed V and J ends, which lost 3 bases and 4 bases, there was a span of 10 bases. CDR3 length: 13 residues. From germline, CDR1 is SGHTA and CDR2 FQGNSA. CDR3 residues: CASSLGRVYEQYF. CDR3 in DNA: TGTGCCAGCAGCTTGGGCAGGGTATACGAGCAGTACTTC.

The chain joins TRBV28 to TRBJ2-7, with 11 bases matching TRBD2. The CDR3 extends over 15 amino acids. V shed 6 bases and J 0 bases; nucleotides not matched to a gene: 4. The germline V gene encodes CDR1 MDHEN and CDR2 SYDVKM. This CDR3 reads CASRGTSGDSYEQYF. The CDR3 bases are TGTGCCAGCAGGGGGACTAGCGGAGACTCCTACGAGCAGTACTTC.

The chain is built from TRBV30 and TRBJ2-5; TRBD1 matches 8 bases. This CDR3 has 12 residues. Germline CDR1 reads GTSNPN; CDR2 reads SVGIG (reference sequence). V trimming: 2 bases; J trimming: 5 bases; junction bases outside the gene matches: 1. Here the CDR3 DNA reads TGTGCCTGGAGTTGGACAGGGGAGACCCAGTACTTC. This encodes CAWSWTGETQYF.

This chain uses TRBV4-1 with TRBJ2-3, with TRBD2 matching over 15 bases. The ends lost 2 bases at V and 3 bases at J; junction bases unmatched: 15. This CDR3 comprises 21 residues. Looked up from germline, CDR1 is MGHRA and CDR2 is YSYEKL. The CDR3 loop is CASSQRSRPGLAGGRTDTQYF. For the CDR3, the DNA is TGCGCCAGCAGCCAAAGGTCGCGACCGGGACTAGCGGGGGGTCGAACAGATACGCAGTATTTT.

The table lists this clone with a few counts. The CDR3 here is CASSLARTGGMDTQYF. Here the CDR3 DNA reads TGTGCCAGCAGCTTGGCACGGACAGGGGGCATGGATACGCAGTATTTT. The V and J genes are TRBV5-4 and TRBJ2-3, with 11 bases that match TRBD1. This CDR3 region has 16 residues. Germline V gene data show CDR1 as SGHNT and CDR2 as YYREEE (reference sequence). V dropped 0 bases and J dropped 6; count of bases not matched to a gene: 6.

In its sample, this clone was seen a few times. The V gene is TRBV2, the J gene TRBJ2-3; 8 bases are shared with TRBD2. This CDR3 is 17 amino acids long. Germline CDR1 reads SNHLY; CDR2 reads FYNNEI. The J segment lost 1 base and the V segment lost 8 bases, leaving 14 bases of the junction unmatched. CDR3 bases: TGTGCCAGCGGGAGGGGTTTTAGCGGGGCCCGCACAGATACGCAGTATTTT. This encodes CASGRGFSGARTDTQYF.

The chain employs TRBV7-6 and TRBJ2-6; no reliable D call. Deletions cut 3 bases from V and 1 base from J, with 7 bases between. The CDR3 contains 15 residues. CDR1 and CDR2 from the germline V gene are SGHVS and FNYEAQ. The chain's CDR3 is CASSLAESGANVLTF. The CDR3 bases are TGTGCCAGCAGCTTGGCGGAATCTGGGGCCAACGTCCTGACTTTC.

Only one count was recorded for this clone. The J gene is TRBJ2-7, the V gene TRBV4-2, with 9 bases that match TRBD2. Germline CDR1 reads LGHNA; CDR2 reads YNFKEQ. This CDR3 spans 16 amino acids. The J segment lost 7 bases and the V segment lost 1 base, leaving 11 bases of the junction unmatched. CDR3 protein: CASSQVSASGDLEQYF. CDR3 DNA: TGTGCCAGCAGCCAAGTCTCGGCTAGCGGGGACCTTGAGCAGTACTTC.

J is TRBJ2-1 and V is TRBV29-1, with a possible D match to TRBD2 (6 bases). The V end was cut by 7 bases, the J end by 0 bases, with 10 bases between. The CDR3 is 13 residues long. Germline-derived CDR1 and CDR2 are SQVTM and ANQGSEA. In nucleotides, the CDR3 is TGCAGCGGGGTGGAGGGCTCCTACAATGAGCAGTTCTTC. This translates into CSGVEGSYNEQFF.

This clone is large in the sample. J is TRBJ2-1 and V is TRBV28, with TRBD2 matching 7 bases. This CDR3 region has 14 residues. Looked up from germline, CDR1 is MDHEN and CDR2 is SYDVKM. The V and J ends lost 5 bases and 2 bases, in that order; junction bases with no gene match: 3. CDR3 residues: CASSLSGTYNEQFF. The CDR3 nucleotides are TGTGCCAGCAGTCTCAGCGGGACCTACAATGAGCAGTTCTTC.

The rearrangement joins TRBV5-1 to TRBJ2-3; D is perhaps TRBD1 (5 bases). The germline CDR1 and CDR2 sequences are SGHRS and YFSETQ. This CDR3 region has 17 residues. The germline V and J ends were trimmed by 3 bases and 2 bases, with 19 bases remaining between them. CDR3 nucleotides: TGCGCCAGCAGCTCCCTCCCCCGGTCAGGGAACACAGATACGCAGTATTTT. As protein: CASSSLPRSGNTDTQYF.

This clone was found once. J is TRBJ2-7 and V is TRBV6-1; the D gene is possibly TRBD2 (6 bases). Germline-derived CDR1 and CDR2 are MNHNS and SASEGT. The CDR3 runs to 16 residues. V was pared by 1 base and J by 4 bases, with 17 bases between. CDR3 loop: CASSEGGAGTPYEQYF. The CDR3 DNA is TGTGCCAGCAGTGAAGGAGGTGCCGGGACTCCATACGAGCAGTACTTC.

The rearrangement uses TRBV2 and TRBJ2-3; 9 bases fit TRBD2. The CDR3 runs to 13 residues. Trimming at V came to 9 bases and at J to 1 base, leaving 2 bases not matched to a gene. The germline CDR1 and CDR2 sequences are SNHLY and FYNNEI. This chain's CDR3 is CASLAGGTDTQYF. Here the CDR3 DNA reads TGTGCCAGTTTAGCGGGAGGCACAGATACGCAGTATTTT.

The chain joins TRBV2 to TRBJ1-2; no reliable D call. Trimming shortened V by 0 bases and J by 5 bases, and 4 bases separated the two germline ends. This CDR3 is built from 12 residues. Germline V gene sequence: CDR1 SNHLY, CDR2 FYNNEI. This CDR3 reads CASSEARYGYTF. CDR3 nucleotides: TGTGCCAGCAGTGAAGCGCGTTATGGCTACACCTTC.

Turning to this clone: A read error may account for a junction end that differs from germline. This sequence joins TRBV5-4 and TRBJ2-1; no clear D gene. The CDR3 is made up of 16 amino acids. Germline values: CDR1 SGHNT, CDR2 YYREEE (reference sequence). As DNA, the CDR3 is TGTGCCAGTAGCTTAGCTCCCCTTACCTCCTACAATGAGCAGTTCTTC. It is translated as CASSLAPLTSYNEQFF. The full variable domain, rest sourced from reference TRBV5-4 and TRBJ2-1, is ETGVTQSPTHLIKTRGQQVTLRCSSQSGHNTVSWYQQALGQGPQFIFQYYREEENGRGNFPPRFSGLQFPNYSSELNVNALELDDSALYLCASSLAPLTSYNEQFFGPGTRLTVL.

V usage is TRBV18 and J usage is TRBJ2-3, with a possible D match to TRBD2 (5 bases). V was shortened by 2 bases and J by 2 bases, with 11 bases between the two germline ends. Per germline, CDR1 KGHSH and CDR2 LQKENI. CDR3 size: 15 residues. The CDR3 region is CASSPRAESTDTQYF. The CDR3 DNA reads as TGTGCCAGCTCACCAAGAGCGGAATCCACAGATACGCAGTATTTT.

The gene calls are TRBV5-1 and TRBJ2-3; TRBD1 agrees at 7 bases. V shed 4 bases, J shed 1 base, and the junction held 3 bases outside the gene matches. The length of the CDR3 is 14 residues. The V gene's germline CDR1 is SGHRS and CDR2 YFSETQ. Here the CDR3 reads CASSPDRRTDTQYF. The CDR3 bases are TGCGCCAGCAGCCCGGACAGGCGCACAGATACGCAGTATTTT.